This T cell receptor beta chain appears in the sequencing data of a study of stem cell transplantation in POMP-related autoinflammatory disease. Overall study context: CD8+ T cells were low and CD4+ cells naive-skewed before transplant.

This table comes from immunoSEQ multiplex PCR, and its TCRdb copy is limited to in-frame clones, with some not included. In the table there are over 60,000 clones, roughly 93% of which are singletons. The sequencing here drew on CD4+ T cells from PBMCs, taken after stem cell transplantation. This clonotype was sampled from a human patient with POMP-related autoinflammation and immune dysregulation (PRAID). The graft donor may account for some of the T cells.

The CDR3 spells CASSLGRAGVGNEQFF. The CDR3 DNA sequence: TGTGCCAGCAGCTTAGGTCGGGCGGGAGTGGGGAATGAGCAGTTCTTC. V usage is TRBV7-6 and J usage is TRBJ2-1; 7 nucleotides align to TRBD2. Trimming took 1 base from V and 7 from J; bases not matched to a gene: 10. Germline V CDR1 and CDR2: SGHVS, FNYEAQ. The CDR3 contains 16 residues.